This T cell receptor (beta chain) was retrieved from a study of response to subunit inactivated influenza vaccine. Looked up from germline, CDR1 is KGHSH and CDR2 is LQKENI. V was clipped by 5 bases and J by 4 bases, with 18 bases between them. This CDR3 is built from 16 residues. This clonotype was counted between two and nine times. Its specificity is not known. General study findings and limits: The authors suggested that few new T cells are recruited per seasonal influenza vaccination.

TCRdb analysed the RT-PCR reads with MiXCR anew, one entry per CDR3 protein. The sample lists around 570,000 distinct CDR3 sequences; under 9% were seen once. This receptor was obtained from a man in his fifties or sixties who received an inactivated influenza vaccine. The starting material was PBMCs from blood, obtained about 24 months after vaccination. The chain couples TRBV18 to TRBJ2-1; D may be TRBD1 (5 bases). CDR3 protein: CASSAVGPGSYNEQFF. CDR3 DNA: TGTGCCAGCTCAGCGGTGGGGCCCGGGTCATACAATGAGCAGTTCTTC.